The sequence of this T cell receptor (beta chain) was determined in a study of T cells in tumors after PD-1 blockade (dated 2019 in TCRdb). Some background on the complete study: Exclusion criteria were prior checkpoint blockade, use of systemic immunosuppressants, or recent radiotherapy or other anti-cancer therapy within 4 weeks. On average, peripheral blood samples had more than 90,000 TCR templates (range roughly 24,000-280,000) and 35,000 to 40,000 unique clonotypes. Bulk TCR sequencing was performed on fewer than 13 peripheral blood samples from a handful of patients to compare blood and tumor clonotypes. RECIST version 1.1 was the standard used to evaluate clinical response. Some patients also continued taking vismodegib 150 mg daily during anti-PD-1 treatment. Paired single-cell RNA and TCR sequencing was performed on site-matched tumors from BCC or SCC patients before and after anti-PD-1 therapy. Pembrolizumab 200 mg every 3 weeks or cemiplimab 350 mg every 2 weeks was administered to patients.

Counted from cysteine to phenylalanine, this CDR3 has 14 amino acids. The entry retains the CDR3 DNA only, 42 bases that are in frame from base 1. The germline V and J ends show losses of 0 bases and 5 bases respectively, and no gene match explains 1 base of the junction. From a lookup of the germline V gene, CDR1 and CDR2 are SGHRS and YFSETQ. The immunoSEQ platform was used for deep TCRbeta sequencing. The source study handled its data this way. Only productive rearrangements were exported from the immunoSEQ Analyzer for downstream analysis. T cell phenotypes were assigned to bulk TCRbeta clonotypes by matching the clonotypes to single-cell RNA+TCR-seq clones that had the same TCRbeta sequence. Clone enrichment in tumor was computed as tumor frequency divided by PBMC frequency from bulk TCR sequencing. GLIPH was used to group TCRs into specificity groups, clusters of distinct TCRs likely recognizing common antigens via shared CDR3 motifs. TCRdb limited this immuneACCESS table to in-frame rearrangements with V and J called. A share of clones is missing; checked studies link under half to unresolved V genes, and the rest is unexplained. V, J and clone size reflect that table, while D and trimming were determined from the DNA. Within this sample are fewer than 50,000 clones, with 81% of them counted one time only. The ten largest clones take up roughly 4% of the sample.

What this sample's time point label stands for: before anti-PD-1 therapy. For bulk TCRbeta sequencing, genomic DNA was extracted from tumor biopsies or peripheral blood, and input amounts ranged from roughly 550 ng to 6,004 ng. Every patient had histologically proven advanced or metastatic basal or squamous cell carcinoma and was a poor candidate for surgical resection. Of the ten to twelve patients in the basal cell carcinoma cohort, roughly 8 underwent bulk tumor TCR sequencing. On this clone: Its antigen target is currently unknown. Base qualities are missing; no much larger clone stands one base away. Other nucleotide sequences from this sample produce the same CDR3.

The paper as a whole reports these results and caveats: The source of novel T cell clones was not identified, and lymphoid organs or rare unexpanded clones within the tumor or the tumor periphery could be included among the possible sources. About 38% of TCR clonotypes from the tumor were detected in blood, and certain novel exhausted tumor clones were present in blood collected before treatment, which suggests recruitment from the periphery.

This specimen consisted of PBMCs, obtained before anti-PD-1 treatment. The chain links TRBV5-1 with TRBJ2-5, and TRBD2 aligns with 10 junction nucleotides. The receptor comes from a human donor with basal cell carcinoma. The CDR3 reads as follows: CASSLGLAGETQYF. The DNA sequence is as follows: TGCGCCAGCAGCTTGGGACTAGCGGGTGAGACCCAGTACTTC.